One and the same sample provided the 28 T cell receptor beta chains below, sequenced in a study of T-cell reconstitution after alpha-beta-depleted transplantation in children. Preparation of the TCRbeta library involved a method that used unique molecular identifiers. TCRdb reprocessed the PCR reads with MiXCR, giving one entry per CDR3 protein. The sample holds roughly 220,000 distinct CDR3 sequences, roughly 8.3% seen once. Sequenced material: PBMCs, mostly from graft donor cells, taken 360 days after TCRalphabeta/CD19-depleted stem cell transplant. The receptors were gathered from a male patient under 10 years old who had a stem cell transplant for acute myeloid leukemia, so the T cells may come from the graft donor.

The CDR3 DNA is TGTGCCAGCAGCTTAATCAGGGTTGGGGACAATGAGCAGTTCTTC. The encoded protein is CASSLIRVGDNEQFF. This chain uses TRBV7-2 with TRBJ2-1; a weak D match, TRBD1 (5 bases). Germline V CDR1 and CDR2: SGHTA, FQGNSA. The CDR3 spans 15 residues. V was shortened by 2 bases and J by 5 bases, with 13 bases between the two germline ends.

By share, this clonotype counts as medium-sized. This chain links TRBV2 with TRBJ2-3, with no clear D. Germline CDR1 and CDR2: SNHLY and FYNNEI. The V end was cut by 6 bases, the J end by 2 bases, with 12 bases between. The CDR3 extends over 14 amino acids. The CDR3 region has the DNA TGTGCCAGCAGCCTAGGATTTTCCACAGATACGCAGTATTTT. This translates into CASSLGFSTDTQYF.

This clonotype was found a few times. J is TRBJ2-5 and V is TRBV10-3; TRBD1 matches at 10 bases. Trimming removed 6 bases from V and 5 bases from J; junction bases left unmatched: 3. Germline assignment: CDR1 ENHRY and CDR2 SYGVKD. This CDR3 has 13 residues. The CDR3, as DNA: TGTGCCATCAGCGACAGGGGGCAGGAGACCCAGTACTTC. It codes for CAISDRGQETQYF.

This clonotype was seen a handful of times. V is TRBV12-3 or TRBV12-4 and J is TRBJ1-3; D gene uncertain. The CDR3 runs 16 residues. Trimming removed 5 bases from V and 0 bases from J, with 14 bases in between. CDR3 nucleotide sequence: TGTGCCAGCAGTCCCGATGACCGAAGCTCTGGAAACACCATATATTTT. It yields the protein CASSPDDRSSGNTIYF.

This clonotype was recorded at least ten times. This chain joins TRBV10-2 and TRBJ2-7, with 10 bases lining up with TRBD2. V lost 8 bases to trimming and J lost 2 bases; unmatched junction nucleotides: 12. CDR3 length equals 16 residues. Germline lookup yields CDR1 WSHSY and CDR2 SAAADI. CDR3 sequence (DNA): TGCGCCAGCCAACAGGATAGCGGGAGGACTACCTACGAGCAGTACTTC. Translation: CASQQDSGRTTYEQYF.

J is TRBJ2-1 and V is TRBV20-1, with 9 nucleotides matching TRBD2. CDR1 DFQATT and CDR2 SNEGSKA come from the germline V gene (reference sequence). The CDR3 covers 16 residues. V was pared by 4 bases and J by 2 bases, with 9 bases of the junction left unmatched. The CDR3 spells CSATKGAGGAYNEQFF. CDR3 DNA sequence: TGCAGTGCTACAAAGGGGGCGGGGGGGGCCTACAATGAGCAGTTCTTC.

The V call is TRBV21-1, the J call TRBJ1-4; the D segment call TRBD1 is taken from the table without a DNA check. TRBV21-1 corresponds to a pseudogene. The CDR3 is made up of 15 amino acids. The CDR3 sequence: CASSKEGQSNEKLFF. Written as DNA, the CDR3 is TGTGCCAGCAGCAAGGAGGGACAGTCTAATGAAAAACTGTTTTTT.

This CDR3 is CAWSRGAGDTQYF. The CDR3 bases are TGTGCCTGGAGTAGGGGAGCGGGAGATACGCAGTATTTT. The chain is built from TRBV30 and TRBJ2-3, with D possibly TRBD2 on 6 matching bases. Trimming shortened V by 2 bases and J by 5 bases, and 11 bases separated the two germline ends. In germline, CDR1 is GTSNPN, CDR2 SVGIG (reference sequence). The CDR3 extends over 13 amino acids.

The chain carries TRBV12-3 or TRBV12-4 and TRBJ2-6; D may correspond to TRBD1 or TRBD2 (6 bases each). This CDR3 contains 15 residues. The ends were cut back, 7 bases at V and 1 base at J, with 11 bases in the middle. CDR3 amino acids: CASNRRGSGANVLTF. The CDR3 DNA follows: TGTGCCAGCAACAGGAGGGGGTCTGGGGCCAACGTCCTGACTTTC.

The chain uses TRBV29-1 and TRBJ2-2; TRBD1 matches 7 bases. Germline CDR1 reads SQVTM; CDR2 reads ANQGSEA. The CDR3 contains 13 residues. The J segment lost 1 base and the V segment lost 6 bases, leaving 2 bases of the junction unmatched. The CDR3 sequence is CSVSGGNTGELFF. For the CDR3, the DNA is TGCAGCGTATCAGGGGGGAACACCGGGGAGCTGTTTTTT.

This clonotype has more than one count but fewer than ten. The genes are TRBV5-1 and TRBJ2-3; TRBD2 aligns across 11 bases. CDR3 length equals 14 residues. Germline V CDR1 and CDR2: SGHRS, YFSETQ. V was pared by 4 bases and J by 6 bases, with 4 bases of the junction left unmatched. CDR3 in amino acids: CASSLTSGDDTQYF. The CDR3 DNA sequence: TGCGCCAGCAGCCTGACTAGCGGGGACGATACGCAGTATTTT.

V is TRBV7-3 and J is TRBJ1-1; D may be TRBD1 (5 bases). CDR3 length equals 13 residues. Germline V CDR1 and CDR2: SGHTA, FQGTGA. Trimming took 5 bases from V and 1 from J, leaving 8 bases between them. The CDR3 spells CASSRGPNTEAFF. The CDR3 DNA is TGTGCCAGCAGCCGGGGACCGAACACTGAAGCTTTCTTT.

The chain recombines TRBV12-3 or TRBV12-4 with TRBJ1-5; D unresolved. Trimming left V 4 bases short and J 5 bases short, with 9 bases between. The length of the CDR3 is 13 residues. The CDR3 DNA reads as TGTGCCAGCAGTTCTAACCCGGATCAGCCCCAGCATTTT. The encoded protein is CASSSNPDQPQHF.

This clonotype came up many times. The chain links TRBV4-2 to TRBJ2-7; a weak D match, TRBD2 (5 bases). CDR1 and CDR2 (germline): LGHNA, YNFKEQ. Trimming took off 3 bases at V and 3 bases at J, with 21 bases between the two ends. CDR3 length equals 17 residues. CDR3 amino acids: CASSHRRVSGKNYEQYF. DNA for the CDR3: TGTGCCAGCAGCCACCGACGGGTCTCGGGAAAAAACTACGAGCAGTACTTC.

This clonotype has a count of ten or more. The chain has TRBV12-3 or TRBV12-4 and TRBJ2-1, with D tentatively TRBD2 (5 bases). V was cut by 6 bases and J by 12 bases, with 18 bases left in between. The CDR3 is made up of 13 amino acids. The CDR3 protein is CASRSARASGQFF. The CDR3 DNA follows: TGTGCCAGCAGGAGTGCGAGGGCCAGCGGGCAGTTCTTC.

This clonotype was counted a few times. The CDR3 loop is CSARSGQGILETQYF. CDR3 DNA: TGCAGTGCTAGGTCGGGACAGGGGATATTAGAGACCCAGTACTTC. The rearrangement joins TRBV20-1 to TRBJ2-5; 10 bases agree with TRBD1. The V gene end was trimmed by 3 bases and the J gene end by 4 bases; junction bases not matched to a gene: 8. This CDR3 is 15 amino acids long. Germline V gives CDR1 DFQATT, CDR2 SNEGSKA (reference sequence).

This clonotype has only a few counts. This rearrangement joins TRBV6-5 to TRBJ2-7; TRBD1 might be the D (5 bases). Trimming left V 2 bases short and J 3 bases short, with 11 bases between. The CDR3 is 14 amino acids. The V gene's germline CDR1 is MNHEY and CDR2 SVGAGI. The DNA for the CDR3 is TGTGCCAGCAGTTACGACGCAGGGCTCTACGAGCAGTACTTC. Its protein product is CASSYDAGLYEQYF.

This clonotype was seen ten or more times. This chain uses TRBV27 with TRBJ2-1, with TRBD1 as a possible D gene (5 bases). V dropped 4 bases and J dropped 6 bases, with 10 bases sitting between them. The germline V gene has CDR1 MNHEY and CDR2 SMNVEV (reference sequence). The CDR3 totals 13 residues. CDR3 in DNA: TGTGCCAGCAGTTCTTGGGGCCCCAATGAGCAGTTCTTC. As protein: CASSSWGPNEQFF.

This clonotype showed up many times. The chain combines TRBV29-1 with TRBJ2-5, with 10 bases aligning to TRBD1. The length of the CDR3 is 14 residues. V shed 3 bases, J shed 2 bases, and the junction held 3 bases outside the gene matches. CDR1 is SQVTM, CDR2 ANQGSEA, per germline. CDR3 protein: CSVDRDRGQETQYF. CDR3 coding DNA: TGCAGCGTTGACCGGGACAGGGGTCAAGAGACCCAGTACTTC.

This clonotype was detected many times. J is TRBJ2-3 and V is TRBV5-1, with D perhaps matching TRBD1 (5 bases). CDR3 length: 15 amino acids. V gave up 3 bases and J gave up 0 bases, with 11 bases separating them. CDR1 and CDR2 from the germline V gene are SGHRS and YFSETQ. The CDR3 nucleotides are TGCGCCAGCAGCTCCAGGGATCCTAGCACAGATACGCAGTATTTT. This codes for CASSSRDPSTDTQYF.

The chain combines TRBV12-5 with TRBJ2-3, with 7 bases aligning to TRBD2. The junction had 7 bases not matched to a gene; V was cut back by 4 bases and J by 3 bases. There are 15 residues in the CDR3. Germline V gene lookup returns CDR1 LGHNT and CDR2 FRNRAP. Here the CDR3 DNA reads TGTGCTAGTGGTTCCCGGGACTACACTACAGATACGCAGTATTTT. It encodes CASGSRDYTTDTQYF.

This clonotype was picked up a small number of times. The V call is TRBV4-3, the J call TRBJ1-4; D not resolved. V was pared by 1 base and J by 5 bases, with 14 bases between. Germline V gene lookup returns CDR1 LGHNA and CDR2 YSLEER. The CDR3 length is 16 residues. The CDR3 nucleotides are TGCGCCAGCAGCCAAGCCGGCGGGGAGGGAAATGAAAAACTGTTTTTT. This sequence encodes CASSQAGGEGNEKLFF.

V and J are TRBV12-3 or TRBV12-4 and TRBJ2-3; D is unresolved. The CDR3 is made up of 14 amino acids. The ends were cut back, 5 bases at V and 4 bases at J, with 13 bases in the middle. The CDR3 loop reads CASSKTNSPDTQYF. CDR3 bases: TGTGCCAGCAGTAAAACTAATTCGCCAGATACGCAGTATTTT.

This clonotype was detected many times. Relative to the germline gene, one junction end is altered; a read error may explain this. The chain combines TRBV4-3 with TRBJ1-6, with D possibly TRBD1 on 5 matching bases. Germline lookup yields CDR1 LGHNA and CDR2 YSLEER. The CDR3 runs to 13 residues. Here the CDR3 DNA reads TGCGCCAGCAGCCAAGATAACAGGCAGGGCCGGCGCTTT. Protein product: CASSQDNRQGRRF.

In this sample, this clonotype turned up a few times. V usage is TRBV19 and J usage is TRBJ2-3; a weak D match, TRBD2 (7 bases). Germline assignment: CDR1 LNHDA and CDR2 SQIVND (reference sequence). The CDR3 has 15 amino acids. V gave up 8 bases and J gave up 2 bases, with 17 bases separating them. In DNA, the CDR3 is TGTGCCAGTTGGGGACGGGGGGCCTTCACAGATACGCAGTATTTT. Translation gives CASWGRGAFTDTQYF.

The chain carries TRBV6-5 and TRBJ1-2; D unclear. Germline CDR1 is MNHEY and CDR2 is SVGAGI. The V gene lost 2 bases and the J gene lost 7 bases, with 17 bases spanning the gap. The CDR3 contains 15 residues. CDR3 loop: CASSYADGLLCGYTF. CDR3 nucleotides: TGTGCCAGCAGTTACGCCGACGGACTCCTCTGTGGCTACACCTTC.

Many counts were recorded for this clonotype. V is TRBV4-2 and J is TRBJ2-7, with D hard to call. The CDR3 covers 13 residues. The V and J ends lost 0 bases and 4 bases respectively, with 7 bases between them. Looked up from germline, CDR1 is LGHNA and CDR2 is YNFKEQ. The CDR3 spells CASSQESGYEQYF. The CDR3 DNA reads TGTGCCAGCAGCCAAGAATCGGGTTACGAGCAGTACTTC.

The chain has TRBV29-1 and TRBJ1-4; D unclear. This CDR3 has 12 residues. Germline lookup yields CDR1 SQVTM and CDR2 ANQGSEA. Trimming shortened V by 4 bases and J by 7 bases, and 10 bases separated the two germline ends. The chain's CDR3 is CSVVSVGEKLFF. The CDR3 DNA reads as TGCAGCGTTGTTAGTGTGGGTGAAAAACTGTTTTTT. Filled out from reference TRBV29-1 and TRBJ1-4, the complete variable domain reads SAVISQKPSRDICQRGTSLTIQCQVDSQVTMMFWYRQQPGQSLTLIATANQGSEATYESGFVIDKFPISRPNLTFSTLTVSNMSPEDSSIYLCSVVSVGEKLFFGSGTQLSVL.